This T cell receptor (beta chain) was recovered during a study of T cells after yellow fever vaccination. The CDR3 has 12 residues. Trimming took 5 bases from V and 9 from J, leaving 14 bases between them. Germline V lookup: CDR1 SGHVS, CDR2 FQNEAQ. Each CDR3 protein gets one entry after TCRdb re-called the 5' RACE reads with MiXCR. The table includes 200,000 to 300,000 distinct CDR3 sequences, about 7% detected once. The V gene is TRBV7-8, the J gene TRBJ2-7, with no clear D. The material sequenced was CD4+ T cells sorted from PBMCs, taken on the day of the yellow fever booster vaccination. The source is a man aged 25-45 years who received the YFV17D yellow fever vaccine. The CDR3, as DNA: TGTGCCAGCAGCACCGAAGCATACACGCAGTACTTC. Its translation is CASSTEAYTQYF.